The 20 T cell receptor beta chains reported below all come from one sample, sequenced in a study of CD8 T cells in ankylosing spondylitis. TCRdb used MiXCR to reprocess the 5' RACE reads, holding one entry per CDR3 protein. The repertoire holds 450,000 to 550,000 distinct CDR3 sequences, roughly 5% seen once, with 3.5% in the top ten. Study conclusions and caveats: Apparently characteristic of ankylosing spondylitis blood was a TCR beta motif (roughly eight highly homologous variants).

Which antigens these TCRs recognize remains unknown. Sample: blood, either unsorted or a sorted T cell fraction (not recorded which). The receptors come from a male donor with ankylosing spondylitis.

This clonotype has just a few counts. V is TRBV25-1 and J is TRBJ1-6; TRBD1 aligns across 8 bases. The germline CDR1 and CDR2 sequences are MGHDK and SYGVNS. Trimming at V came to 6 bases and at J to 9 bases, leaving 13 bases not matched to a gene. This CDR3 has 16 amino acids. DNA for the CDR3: TGTGCCAGCAGACTCAGCGGGGCAGGGGGCCTTTCACCCCTCCACTTT. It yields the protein CASRLSGAGGLSPLHF.

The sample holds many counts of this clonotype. The CDR3 region has the DNA TGCGCCAGCAGCCCTGCAGCCCTAAATGACATTCAGTACTTC. Translating it yields CASSPAALNDIQYF. V is TRBV4-1 and J is TRBJ2-4; no firm D call. From germline, CDR1 is MGHRA and CDR2 YSYEKL. CDR3 length: 14 amino acids. V dropped 4 bases and J dropped 8 bases, with 15 bases sitting between them.

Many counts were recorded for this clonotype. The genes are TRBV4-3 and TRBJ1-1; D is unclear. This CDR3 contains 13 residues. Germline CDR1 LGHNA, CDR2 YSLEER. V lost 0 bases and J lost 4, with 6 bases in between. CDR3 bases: TGCGCCAGCAGCCAAGAGGCGGGCACTGAAGCTTTCTTT. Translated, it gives CASSQEAGTEAFF.

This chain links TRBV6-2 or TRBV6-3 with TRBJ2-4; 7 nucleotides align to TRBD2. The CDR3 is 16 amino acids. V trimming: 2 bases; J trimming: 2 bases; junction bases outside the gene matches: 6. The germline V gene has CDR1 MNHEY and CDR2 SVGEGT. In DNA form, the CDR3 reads TGTGCCAGCAGTTACGCGCGGGGGAAGACCAAAAACATTCAGTACTTC. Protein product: CASSYARGKTKNIQYF.

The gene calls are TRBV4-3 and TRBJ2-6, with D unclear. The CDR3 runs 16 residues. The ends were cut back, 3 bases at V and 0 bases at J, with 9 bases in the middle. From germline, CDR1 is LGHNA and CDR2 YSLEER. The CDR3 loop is CASSQGAASGANVLTF. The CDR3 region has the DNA TGCGCCAGCAGCCAGGGTGCGGCCTCTGGGGCCAACGTCCTGACTTTC.

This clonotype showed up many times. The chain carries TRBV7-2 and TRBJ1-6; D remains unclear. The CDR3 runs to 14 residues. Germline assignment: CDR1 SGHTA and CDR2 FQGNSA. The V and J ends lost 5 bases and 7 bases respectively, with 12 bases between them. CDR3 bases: TGTGCCAGCAGCCCACGACCGAGGAATTCACCCCTCCACTTT. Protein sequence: CASSPRPRNSPLHF.

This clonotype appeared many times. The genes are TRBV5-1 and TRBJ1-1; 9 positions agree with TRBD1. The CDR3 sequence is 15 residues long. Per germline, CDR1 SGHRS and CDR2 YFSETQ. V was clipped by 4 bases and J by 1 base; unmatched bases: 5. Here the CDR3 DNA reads TGCGCCAGCAGCACACAGGGGGCAGGGAACACTGAAGCTTTCTTT. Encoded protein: CASSTQGAGNTEAFF.

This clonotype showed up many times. CDR3 amino acids: CASSLVAGSGNTIYF. The CDR3 DNA reads TGTGCCAGCAGCTTAGTTGCAGGGTCTGGAAACACCATATATTTT. This chain joins TRBV7-9 and TRBJ1-3, with a tentative D call TRBD1 (5 bases). V lost 1 base to trimming and J lost 1 base, with 8 bases between them. Germline V gene data show CDR1 as SEHNR and CDR2 as FQNEAQ (reference sequence). The CDR3 is 15 residues long.

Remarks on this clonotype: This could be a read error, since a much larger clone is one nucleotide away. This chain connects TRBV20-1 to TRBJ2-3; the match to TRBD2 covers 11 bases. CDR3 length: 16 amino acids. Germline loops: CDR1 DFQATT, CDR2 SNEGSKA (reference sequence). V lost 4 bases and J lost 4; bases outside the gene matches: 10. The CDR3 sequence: CSAKSLAGDWADTQYF. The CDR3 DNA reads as TGCAGTGCTAAATCACTAGCGGGAGATTGGGCAGATACGCAGTATTTT.

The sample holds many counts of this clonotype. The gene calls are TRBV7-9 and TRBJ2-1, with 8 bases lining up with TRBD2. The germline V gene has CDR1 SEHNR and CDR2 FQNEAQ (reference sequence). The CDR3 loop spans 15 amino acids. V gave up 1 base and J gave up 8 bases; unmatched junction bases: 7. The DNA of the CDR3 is TGTGCCAGCAGCTTAGTAGGACTAGCTTCTTATGAGCAGTTCTTC. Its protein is CASSLVGLASYEQFF. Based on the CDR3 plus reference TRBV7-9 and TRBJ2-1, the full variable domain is DTGVSQNPRHKITKRGQNVTFRCDPISEHNRLYWYRQTLGQGPEFLTYFQNEAQLEKSRLLSDRFSAERPKGSFSTLEIQRTEQGDSAMYLCASSLVGLASYEQFFGPGTRLTVL.

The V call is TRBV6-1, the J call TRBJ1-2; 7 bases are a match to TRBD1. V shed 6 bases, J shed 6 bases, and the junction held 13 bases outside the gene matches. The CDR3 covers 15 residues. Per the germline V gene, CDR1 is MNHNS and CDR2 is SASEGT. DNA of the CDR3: TGTGCCAGCAGACGAACCCACAGGGGATGGGATGGCTACACCTTC. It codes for CASRRTHRGWDGYTF.

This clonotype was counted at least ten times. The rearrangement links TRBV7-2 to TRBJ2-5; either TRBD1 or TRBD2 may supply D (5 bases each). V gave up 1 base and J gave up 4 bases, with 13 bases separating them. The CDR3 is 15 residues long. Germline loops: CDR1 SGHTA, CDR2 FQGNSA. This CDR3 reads CASSLVGALRETQYF. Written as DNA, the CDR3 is TGTGCCAGCAGCTTAGTCGGGGCCCTCCGAGAGACCCAGTACTTC. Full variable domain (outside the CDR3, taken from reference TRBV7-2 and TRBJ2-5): GAGVSQSPSNKVTEKGKDVELRCDPISGHTALYWYRQSLGQGLEFLIYFQGNSAPDKSGLPSDRFSAERTGGSVSTLTIQRTQQEDSAVYLCASSLVGALRETQYFGPGTRLLVL.

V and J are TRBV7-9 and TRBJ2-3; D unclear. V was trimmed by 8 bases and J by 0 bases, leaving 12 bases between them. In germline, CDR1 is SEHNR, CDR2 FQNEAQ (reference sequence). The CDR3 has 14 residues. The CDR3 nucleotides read TGTGCCAGCGGATCCTGGGGTAGCACAGATACGCAGTATTTT. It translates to CASGSWGSTDTQYF. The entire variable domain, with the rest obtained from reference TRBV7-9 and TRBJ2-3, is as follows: DTGVSQNPRHKITKRGQNVTFRCDPISEHNRLYWYRQTLGQGPEFLTYFQNEAQLEKSRLLSDRFSAERPKGSFSTLEIQRTEQGDSAMYLCASGSWGSTDTQYFGPGTRLTVL.

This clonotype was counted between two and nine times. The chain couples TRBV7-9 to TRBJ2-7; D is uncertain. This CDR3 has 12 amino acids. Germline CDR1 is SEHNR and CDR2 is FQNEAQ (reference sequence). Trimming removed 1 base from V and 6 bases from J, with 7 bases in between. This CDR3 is CASSLVPGEQYF. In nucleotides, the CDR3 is TGTGCCAGCAGCTTAGTTCCCGGCGAGCAGTACTTC.

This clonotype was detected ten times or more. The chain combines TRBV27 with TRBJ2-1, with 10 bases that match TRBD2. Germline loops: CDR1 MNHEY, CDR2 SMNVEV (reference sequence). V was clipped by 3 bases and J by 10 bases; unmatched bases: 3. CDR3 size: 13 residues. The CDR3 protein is CASSFRGLAEQFF. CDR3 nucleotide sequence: TGTGCCAGCAGTTTCCGGGGACTAGCGGAGCAGTTCTTC.

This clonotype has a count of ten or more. CDR3 loop: CATRTSLGTNTGELFF. The CDR3 nucleotides are TGTGCCACGAGGACTAGCTTGGGGACGAACACCGGGGAGCTGTTTTTT. This chain joins TRBV10-3 and TRBJ2-2; the match to TRBD2 covers 8 bases. The germline V gene encodes CDR1 ENHRY and CDR2 SYGVKD. Trimming cost V 10 bases and J 0 bases; bases outside gene matches: 10. This CDR3 region has 16 residues.

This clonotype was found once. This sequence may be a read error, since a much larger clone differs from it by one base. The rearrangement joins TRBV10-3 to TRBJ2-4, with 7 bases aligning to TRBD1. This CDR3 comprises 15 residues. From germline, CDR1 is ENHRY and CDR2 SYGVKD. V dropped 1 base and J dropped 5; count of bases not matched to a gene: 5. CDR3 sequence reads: CAISEFGDRENIQYF. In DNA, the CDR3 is TGTGCCATCAGTGAGTTCGGCGACAGGGAAAACATTCAGTACTTC.

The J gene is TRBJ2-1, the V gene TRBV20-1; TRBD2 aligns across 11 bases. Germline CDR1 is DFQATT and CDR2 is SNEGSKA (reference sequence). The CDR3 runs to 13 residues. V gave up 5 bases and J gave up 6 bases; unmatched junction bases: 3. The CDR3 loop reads CSALAGGSNEQFF. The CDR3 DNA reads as TGCAGTGCTCTAGCGGGAGGTTCCAATGAGCAGTTCTTC.

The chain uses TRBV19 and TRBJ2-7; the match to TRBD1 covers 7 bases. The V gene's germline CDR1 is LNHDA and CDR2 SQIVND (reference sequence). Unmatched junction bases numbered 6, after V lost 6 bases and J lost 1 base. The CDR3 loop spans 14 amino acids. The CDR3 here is CASRDRASSYEQYF. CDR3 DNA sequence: TGTGCCAGTAGAGACAGGGCAAGTTCCTACGAGCAGTACTTC.

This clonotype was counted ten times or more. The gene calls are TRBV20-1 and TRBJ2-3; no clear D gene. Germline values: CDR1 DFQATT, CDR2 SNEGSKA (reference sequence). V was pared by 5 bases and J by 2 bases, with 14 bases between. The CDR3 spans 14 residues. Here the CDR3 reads CSAGLRRNTDTQYF. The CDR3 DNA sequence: TGCAGTGCTGGCCTCAGGAGAAACACAGATACGCAGTATTTT.